This entry lists 10 T cell receptor beta chains sequenced from one sample in a study of technical replicates of blood from a handful of donors. Some clones are missing from TCRdb's copy, which holds only in-frame ones; the method was immunoSEQ multiplex PCR. This sample has 45,000 to 65,000 clones, with roughly 94% found just once. The sequenced sample was T cells isolated from PBMCs. The receptors come from a human donor in good health.

The genes are TRBV7-6 and TRBJ2-2, with D unclear. CDR1 is SGHVS and CDR2 is FNYEAQ in the germline V gene. V was pared by 1 base and J by 0 bases, with 6 bases between. This CDR3 comprises 15 residues. The DNA for the CDR3 is TGTGCCAGCAGCTTAGGGCTTTCGAACACCGGGGAGCTGTTTTTT. Translation gives CASSLGLSNTGELFF.

The V and J genes are TRBV5-1 and TRBJ1-1, with unresolved D. CDR3 size: 14 residues. V lost 6 bases and J lost 0, with 12 bases in between. Germline CDR1 and CDR2: SGHRS and YFSETQ. Written as DNA, the CDR3 is TGCGCCAGCAACCGGGGAGGGTTGAACACTGAAGCTTTCTTT. It is translated as CASNRGGLNTEAFF.

CDR3 sequence (DNA): TGTGCCAGCAGCTTAGACCTAGGACAGGTATCCTACAATGAGCAGTTCTTC. Encoded protein: CASSLDLGQVSYNEQFF. The rearrangement links TRBV7-2 to TRBJ2-1, with TRBD1 identical over 7 bases. The CDR3 consists of 17 residues. Germline-derived CDR1 and CDR2 are SGHTA and FQGNSA. With 1 base clipped from V and 1 base from J, the junction kept 7 bases outside the gene matches.

The sample holds one count of this clone. CDR3 coding DNA: TGTGCCAGCAGCGGAAAGGACTTCTTCAATCAGCCCCAGCATTTT. Encoded protein: CASSGKDFFNQPQHF. The genes are TRBV5-6 and TRBJ1-5; D unresolved. Germline V lookup: CDR1 SGHDT, CDR2 YYEEEE. V was clipped by 4 bases and J by 3 bases, with 14 bases between them. CDR3 length: 15 amino acids.

The chain recombines TRBV11-2 with TRBJ2-7, with D possibly being TRBD2 (6 bases). The germline V gene has CDR1 SGHAT and CDR2 FQNNGV. Trimming took 7 bases from V and 2 from J, leaving 18 bases between them. This CDR3 has 15 amino acids. This chain's CDR3 is CASMERLARTYEQYF. The CDR3, as DNA: TGTGCCAGCATGGAACGGCTAGCGAGAACCTACGAGCAGTACTTC.

This sequence joins TRBV28 and TRBJ1-2, with a tentative D call TRBD1 (6 bases). V gave up 5 bases and J gave up 6 bases, with 19 bases separating them. Germline V gene lookup returns CDR1 MDHEN and CDR2 SYDVKM. This CDR3 contains 15 residues. CDR3 residues: CASSPGHQGSDGYTF. The CDR3, as DNA: TGTGCCAGCAGTCCTGGCCATCAGGGGTCGGATGGCTACACCTTC.

Comments on this clone: In the same sample, other DNA sequences code for this CDR3. The chain uses TRBV9 and TRBJ2-2; 10 bases are a match to TRBD2. Losses at the gene ends were 4 bases for V and 2 bases for J; bases not matched to a gene: 2. Germline loops: CDR1 SGDLS, CDR2 YYNGEE. This CDR3 contains 15 residues. This chain's CDR3 is CASSRTSGNTGELFF. CDR3 DNA: TGTGCCAGCAGCAGGACTAGCGGAAACACCGGGGAGCTGTTTTTT. Looking up the rest from reference TRBV9 and TRBJ2-2 gives the full variable domain: DSGVTQTPKHLITATGQRVTLRCSPRSGDLSVYWYQQSLDQGLQFLIQYYNGEERAKGNILERFSAQQFPDLHSELNLSSLELGDSALYFCASSRTSGNTGELFFGEGSRLTVL.

The J gene is TRBJ1-5, the V gene TRBV7-8; D not resolved. The V end was cut by 0 bases, the J end by 5 bases, with 5 bases between. The germline gives CDR1 SGHVS, CDR2 FQNEAQ. The CDR3 is 13 amino acids. The chain's CDR3 is CASSLASDQPQHF. As DNA, the CDR3 is TGTGCCAGCAGCTTAGCCTCGGATCAGCCCCAGCATTTT.

The rearrangement uses TRBV7-3 and TRBJ2-1; the D gene is possibly TRBD1 (6 bases). Germline CDR1 SGHTA, CDR2 FQGTGA. The CDR3 spans 14 residues. V lost 8 bases, J lost 5 bases, and 16 bases lay in between. This CDR3 is CASSDLRDNNEQFF. In DNA form, the CDR3 reads TGTGCCAGCTCGGATTTAAGGGACAACAATGAGCAGTTCTTC.

This rearrangement joins TRBV7-2 to TRBJ1-5; D unclear. Germline V CDR1 and CDR2: SGHTA, FQGNSA. V lost 4 bases and J 7 bases, leaving 20 bases between the germline ends. This CDR3 has 16 amino acids. CDR3 DNA: TGTGCCAGCAGCTCAGAGACTGGCGATCTCACCCAGCCCCAGCATTTT. It specifies CASSSETGDLTQPQHF.